This T cell receptor (beta chain) was sequenced during a study of patients and donors after allogeneic stem cell transplantation. TCRdb itself ran the RT-PCR reads through MiXCR, one entry per CDR3 protein. The data contain 800,000 to 1,000,000 distinct CDR3 sequences, under 20% of them singletons. This clonotype was seen a handful of times. The source material was blood, either unsorted or a sorted T cell fraction (not recorded which). The TCR originated in a human donor who was either an allogeneic HSCT recipient or a stem cell or donor lymphocyte infusion donor (not recorded which). It is not recorded whose cells these are; they may come from a transplant donor.

This CDR3 reads CASSLASRDSYGYTF. The CDR3, as DNA: TGCGCCAGCAGCTTGGCATCTAGGGACAGCTATGGCTACACCTTC. The V and J genes are TRBV5-1 and TRBJ1-2; 7 bases line up with TRBD1. This CDR3 has 15 amino acids. Germline V gives CDR1 SGHRS, CDR2 YFSETQ. V trimming: 0 bases; J trimming: 4 bases; junction bases outside the gene matches: 6.